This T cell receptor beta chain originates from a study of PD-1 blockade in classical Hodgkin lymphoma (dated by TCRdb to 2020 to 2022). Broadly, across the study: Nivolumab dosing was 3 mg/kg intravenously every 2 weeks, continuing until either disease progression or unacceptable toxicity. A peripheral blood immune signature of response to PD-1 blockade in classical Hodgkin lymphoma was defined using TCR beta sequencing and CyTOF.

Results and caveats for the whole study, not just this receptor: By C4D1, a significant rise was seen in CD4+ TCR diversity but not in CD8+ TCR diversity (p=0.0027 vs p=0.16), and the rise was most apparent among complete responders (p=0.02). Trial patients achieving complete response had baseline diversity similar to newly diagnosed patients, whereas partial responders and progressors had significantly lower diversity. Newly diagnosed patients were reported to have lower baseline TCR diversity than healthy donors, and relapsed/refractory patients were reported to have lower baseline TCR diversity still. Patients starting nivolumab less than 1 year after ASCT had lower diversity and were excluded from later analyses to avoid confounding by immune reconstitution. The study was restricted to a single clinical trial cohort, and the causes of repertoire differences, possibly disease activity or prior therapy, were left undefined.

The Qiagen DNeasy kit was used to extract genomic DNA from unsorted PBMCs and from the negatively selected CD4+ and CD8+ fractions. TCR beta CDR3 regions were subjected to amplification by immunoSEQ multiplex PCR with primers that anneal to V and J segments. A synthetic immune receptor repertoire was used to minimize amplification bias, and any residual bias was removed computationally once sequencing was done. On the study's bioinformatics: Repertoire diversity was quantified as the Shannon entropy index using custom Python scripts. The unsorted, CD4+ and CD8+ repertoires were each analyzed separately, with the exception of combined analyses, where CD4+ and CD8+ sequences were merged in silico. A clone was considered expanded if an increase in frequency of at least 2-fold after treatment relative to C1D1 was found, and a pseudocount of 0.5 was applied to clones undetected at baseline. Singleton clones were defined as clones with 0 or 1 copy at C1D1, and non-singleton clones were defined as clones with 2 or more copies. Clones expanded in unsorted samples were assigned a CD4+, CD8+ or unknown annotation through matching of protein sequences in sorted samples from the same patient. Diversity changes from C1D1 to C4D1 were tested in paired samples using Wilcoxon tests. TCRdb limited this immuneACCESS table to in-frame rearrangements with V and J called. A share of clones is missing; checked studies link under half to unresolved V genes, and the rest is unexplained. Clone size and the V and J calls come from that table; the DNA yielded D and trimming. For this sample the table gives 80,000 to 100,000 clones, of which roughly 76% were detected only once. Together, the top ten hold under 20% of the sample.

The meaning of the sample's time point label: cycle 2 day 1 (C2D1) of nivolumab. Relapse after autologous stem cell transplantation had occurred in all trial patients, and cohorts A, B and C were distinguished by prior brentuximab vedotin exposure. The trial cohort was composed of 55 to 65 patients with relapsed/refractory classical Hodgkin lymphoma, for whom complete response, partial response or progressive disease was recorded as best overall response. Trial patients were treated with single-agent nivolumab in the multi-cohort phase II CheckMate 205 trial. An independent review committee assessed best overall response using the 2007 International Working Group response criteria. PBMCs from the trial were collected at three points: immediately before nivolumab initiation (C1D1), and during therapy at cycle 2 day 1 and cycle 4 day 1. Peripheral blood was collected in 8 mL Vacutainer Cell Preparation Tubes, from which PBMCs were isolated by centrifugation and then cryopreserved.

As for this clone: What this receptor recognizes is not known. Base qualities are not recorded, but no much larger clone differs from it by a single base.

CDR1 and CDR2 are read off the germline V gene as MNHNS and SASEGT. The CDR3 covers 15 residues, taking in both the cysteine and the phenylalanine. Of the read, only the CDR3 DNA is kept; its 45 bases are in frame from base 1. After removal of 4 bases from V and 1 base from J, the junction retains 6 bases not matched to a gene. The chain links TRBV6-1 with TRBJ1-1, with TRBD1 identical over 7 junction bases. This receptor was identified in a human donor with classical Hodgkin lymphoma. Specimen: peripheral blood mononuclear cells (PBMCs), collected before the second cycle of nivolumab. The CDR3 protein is CASSVSTGANTEAFF. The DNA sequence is TGTGCCAGCAGTGTTAGCACAGGGGCGAACACTGAAGCTTTCTTT.